The 9 T cell receptor beta chains presented below share a single source sample, sequenced in a study of vaccination effects on CD4 cells after COVID-19. These receptors have no identified antigens. Peptide-pool stimulation followed by sequencing identified expanded antigen-specific CD4+ clonotypes in the ViraFEST assay. Isolating CD4+ T cells followed roughly ten days of culture. Vaccine recipients, nucleocapsid antibody negative, had no prior SARS-CoV-2 infection. Data came from immunoSEQ multiplex PCR; TCRdb stores just in-frame clones and leaves some out. The profile shows tens of thousands of clones, roughly four fifths of them singletons. This sample comprised CD4+ T cells from PBMCs cultured with HCoV-NL63 spike peptides, obtained before COVID-19 vaccination. The receptors originated from a human donor who received a COVID-19 vaccine.

The chain recombines TRBV3-1 (or the pseudogene TRBV3-2) with TRBJ1-5, with D possibly being TRBD1 (6 bases). Germline values: CDR1 LGHDT, CDR2 YNNKEL (reference sequence). Trimming shortened V by 4 bases and J by 7 bases, and 14 bases separated the two germline ends. The CDR3 has 14 amino acids. The DNA of the CDR3 is TGTGCCAGCAGCCTTTCCAACAGGGACCAGCCCCAGCATTTT. This codes for CASSLSNRDQPQHF.

J is TRBJ2-1 and V is TRBV7-2; weak D call: TRBD2 (7 bases). The CDR3 has 15 amino acids. Germline V gene data show CDR1 as SGHTA and CDR2 as FQGNSA. V lost 5 bases to trimming and J lost 5 bases, with 16 bases between them. The CDR3 loop reads CASSPRRGQHNEQFF. The CDR3 DNA is TGTGCCAGCAGCCCCAGGCGGGGGCAACACAATGAGCAGTTCTTC.

The gene calls are TRBV18 and TRBJ1-5; no definite D call. V was clipped by 6 bases and J by 1 base, with 7 bases between them. The CDR3 sequence is 13 residues long. Germline V gene data show CDR1 as KGHSH and CDR2 as LQKENI. In DNA form, the CDR3 reads TGTGCCAGCTCCCTGGACAGCAATCAGCCCCAGCATTTT. Translating gives CASSLDSNQPQHF.

The genes are TRBV5-1 and TRBJ2-3; D ambiguous. CDR1 and CDR2 from the germline V gene are SGHRS and YFSETQ. The CDR3 runs to 14 residues. V lost 0 bases to trimming and J lost 3 bases, with 8 bases between them. In nucleotides, the CDR3 is TGCGCCAGCAGCTTGGTAGGGTTAACAGATACGCAGTATTTT. Translation: CASSLVGLTDTQYF. Using reference TRBV5-1 and TRBJ2-3 for the parts outside the CDR3, the full variable domain is KAGVTQTPRYLIKTRGQQVTLSCSPISGHRSVSWYQQTPGQGLQFLFEYFSETQRNKGNFPGRFSGRQFSNSRSEMNVSTLELGDSALYLCASSLVGLTDTQYFGPGTRLTVL.

The chain employs TRBV10-3 and TRBJ2-2; 10 bases are a match to TRBD2. This CDR3 contains 16 residues. The V gene's germline CDR1 is ENHRY and CDR2 SYGVKD. The J segment lost 4 bases and the V segment lost 3 bases, leaving 5 bases of the junction unmatched. This chain's CDR3 is CAISDLAGALTGELFF. The DNA for the CDR3 is TGTGCCATCAGTGATCTAGCGGGGGCCCTCACCGGGGAGCTGTTTTTT.

The chain employs TRBV6-2 or TRBV6-3 and TRBJ2-7; possibly TRBD1 or TRBD2 for D (5 bases each). CDR3 length: 14 amino acids. The V end was cut by 6 bases, the J end by 3 bases, with 15 bases between. Germline CDR1 MNHEY, CDR2 SVGEGT. Here the CDR3 reads CASSRDVGNYEQYV. The CDR3 nucleotides read TGTGCCAGCAGCCGGGACGTCGGGAACTACGAGCAGTACGTC.

The rearrangement links TRBV6-5 to TRBJ1-1, with a weak D call TRBD1 (5 bases). The CDR3 is 15 amino acids. The V end was cut by 0 bases, the J end by 3 bases, with 11 bases between. Per the germline V gene, CDR1 is MNHEY and CDR2 is SVGAGI. In nucleotides, the CDR3 is TGTGCCAGCAGTTACTCGAGCGGGACTTACACTGAAGCTTTCTTT. This translates into CASSYSSGTYTEAFF.

The chain couples TRBV18 to TRBJ1-2, with a weak D call TRBD1 (6 bases). The CDR3 extends over 14 amino acids. Germline values: CDR1 KGHSH, CDR2 LQKENI. Trimming stripped 1 base from V and 8 bases from J, with 14 bases between. The CDR3 DNA is TGTGCCAGCTCACCACAAGACAGGCCGGGCGGCTACACCTTC. Protein sequence: CASSPQDRPGGYTF.

The J gene is TRBJ1-6, the V gene TRBV4-1; 7 bases line up with TRBD1. The length of the CDR3 is 16 residues. The germline gives CDR1 MGHRA, CDR2 YSYEKL. V lost 1 base to trimming and J lost 5 bases; unmatched junction nucleotides: 5. This CDR3 is CASSQVPTGNNSPLHF. As DNA, the CDR3 is TGCGCCAGCAGCCAAGTACCGACAGGGAATAATTCACCCCTCCACTTT.